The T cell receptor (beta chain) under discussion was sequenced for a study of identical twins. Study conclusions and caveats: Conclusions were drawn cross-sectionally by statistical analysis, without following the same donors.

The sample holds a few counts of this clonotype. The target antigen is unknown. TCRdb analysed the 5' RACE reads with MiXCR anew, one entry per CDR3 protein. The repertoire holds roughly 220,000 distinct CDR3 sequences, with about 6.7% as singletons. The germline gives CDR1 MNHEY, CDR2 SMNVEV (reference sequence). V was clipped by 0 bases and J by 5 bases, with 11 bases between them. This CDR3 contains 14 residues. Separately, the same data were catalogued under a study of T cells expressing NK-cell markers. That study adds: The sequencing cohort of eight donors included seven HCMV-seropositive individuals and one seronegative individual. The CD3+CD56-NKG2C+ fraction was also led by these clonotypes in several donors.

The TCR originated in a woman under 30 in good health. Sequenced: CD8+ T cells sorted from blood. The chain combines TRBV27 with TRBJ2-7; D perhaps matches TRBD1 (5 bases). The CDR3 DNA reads TGTGCCAGCAGTTTATCGAATGGCAGGGACGAGCAGTACTTC. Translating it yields CASSLSNGRDEQYF.